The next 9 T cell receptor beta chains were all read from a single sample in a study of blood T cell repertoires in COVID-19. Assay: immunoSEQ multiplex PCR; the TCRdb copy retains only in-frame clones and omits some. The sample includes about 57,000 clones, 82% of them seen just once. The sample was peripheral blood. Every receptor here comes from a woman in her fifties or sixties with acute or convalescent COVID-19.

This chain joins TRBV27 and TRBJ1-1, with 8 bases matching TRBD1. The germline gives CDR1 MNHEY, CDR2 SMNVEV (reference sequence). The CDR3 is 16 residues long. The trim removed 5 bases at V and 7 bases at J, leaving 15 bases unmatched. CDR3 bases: TGTGCCAGCAGTACAAGGACAGGGAAAGGAACAGATGAAGCTTTCTTT. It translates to CASSTRTGKGTDEAFF.

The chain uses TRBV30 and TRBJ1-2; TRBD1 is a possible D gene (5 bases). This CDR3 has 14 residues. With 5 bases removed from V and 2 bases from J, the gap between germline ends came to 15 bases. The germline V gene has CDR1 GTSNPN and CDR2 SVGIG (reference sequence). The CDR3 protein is CAWALSGANYGYTF. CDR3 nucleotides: TGTGCCTGGGCCCTCAGTGGGGCCAACTATGGCTACACCTTC. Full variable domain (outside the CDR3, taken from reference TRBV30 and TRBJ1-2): SQTIHQWPATLVQPVGSPLSLECTVEGTSNPNLYWYRQAAGRGLQLLFYSVGIGQISSEVPQNLSASRPQDRQFILSSKKLLLSDSGFYLCAWALSGANYGYTFGSGTRLTVV.

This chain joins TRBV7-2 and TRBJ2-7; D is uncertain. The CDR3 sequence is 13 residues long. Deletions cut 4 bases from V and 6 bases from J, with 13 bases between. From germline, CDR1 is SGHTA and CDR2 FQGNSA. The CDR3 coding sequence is TGTGCCAGCAGCTCCGCTATTAGCCCCGAGCAGTACTTC. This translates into CASSSAISPEQYF. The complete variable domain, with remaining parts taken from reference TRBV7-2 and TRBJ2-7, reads GAGVSQSPSNKVTEKGKDVELRCDPISGHTALYWYRQSLGQGLEFLIYFQGNSAPDKSGLPSDRFSAERTGGSVSTLTIQRTQQEDSAVYLCASSSAISPEQYFGPGTRLTVT.

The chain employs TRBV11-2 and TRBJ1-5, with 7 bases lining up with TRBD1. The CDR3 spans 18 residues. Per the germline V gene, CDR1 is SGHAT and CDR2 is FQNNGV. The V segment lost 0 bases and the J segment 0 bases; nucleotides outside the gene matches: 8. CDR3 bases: TGTGCCAGCAGCTTAGATCGCTATGGGGACAGTAGCAATCAGCCCCAGCATTTT. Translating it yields CASSLDRYGDSSNQPQHF. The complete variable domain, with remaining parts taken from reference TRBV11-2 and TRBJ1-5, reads EAGVAQSPRYKIIEKRQSVAFWCNPISGHATLYWYQQILGQGPKLLIQFQNNGVVDDSQLPKDRFSAERLKGVDSTLKIQPAKLEDSAVYLCASSLDRYGDSSNQPQHFGDGTRLSIL.

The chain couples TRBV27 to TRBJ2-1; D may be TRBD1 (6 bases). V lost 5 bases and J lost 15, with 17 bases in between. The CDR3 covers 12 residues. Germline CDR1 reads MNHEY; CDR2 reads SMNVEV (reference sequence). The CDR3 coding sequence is TGTGCCAGCAGTCACAGGGACGGCCTACGGTTCTTC. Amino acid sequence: CASSHRDGLRFF.

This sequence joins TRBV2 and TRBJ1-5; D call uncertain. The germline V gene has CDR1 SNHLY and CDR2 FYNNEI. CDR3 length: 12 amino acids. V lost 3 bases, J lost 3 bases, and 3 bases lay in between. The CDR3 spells CASSDLNQPQHF. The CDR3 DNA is TGTGCCAGCAGTGACCTCAATCAGCCCCAGCATTTT.

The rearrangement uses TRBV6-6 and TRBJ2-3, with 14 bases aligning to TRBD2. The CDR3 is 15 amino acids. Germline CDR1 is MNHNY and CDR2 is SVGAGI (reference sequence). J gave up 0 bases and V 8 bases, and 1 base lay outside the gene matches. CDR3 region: CASGTSGGSTDTQYF. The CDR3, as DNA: TGTGCCAGCGGGACTAGCGGGGGAAGCACAGATACGCAGTATTTT.

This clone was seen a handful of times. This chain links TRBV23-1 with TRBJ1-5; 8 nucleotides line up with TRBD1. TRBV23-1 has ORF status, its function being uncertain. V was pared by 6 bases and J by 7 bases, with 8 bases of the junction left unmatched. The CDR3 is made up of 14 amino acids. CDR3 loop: CASSQTGELQPQHF. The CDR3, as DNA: TGCGCCAGCAGCCAGACAGGGGAGTTACAGCCCCAGCATTTT.

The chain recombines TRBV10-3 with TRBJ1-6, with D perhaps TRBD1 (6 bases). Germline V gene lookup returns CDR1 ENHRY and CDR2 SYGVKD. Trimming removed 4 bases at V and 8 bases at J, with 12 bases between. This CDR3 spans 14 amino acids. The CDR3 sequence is CAISALGGDSPLHF. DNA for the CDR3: TGTGCCATCAGTGCATTAGGGGGAGATTCACCCCTCCACTTT.